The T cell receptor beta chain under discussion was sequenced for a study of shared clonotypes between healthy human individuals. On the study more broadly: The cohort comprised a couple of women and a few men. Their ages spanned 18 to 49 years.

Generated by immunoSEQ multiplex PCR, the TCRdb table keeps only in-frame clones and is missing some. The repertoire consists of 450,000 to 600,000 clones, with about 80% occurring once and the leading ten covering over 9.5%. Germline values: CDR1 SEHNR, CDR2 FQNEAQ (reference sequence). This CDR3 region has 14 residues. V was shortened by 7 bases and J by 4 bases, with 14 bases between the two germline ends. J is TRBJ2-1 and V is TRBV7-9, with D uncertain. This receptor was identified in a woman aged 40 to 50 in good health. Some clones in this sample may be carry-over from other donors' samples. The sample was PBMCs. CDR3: CASTTPGLYNEQFF. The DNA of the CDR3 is TGTGCCAGCACCACCCCCGGGTTGTACAATGAGCAGTTCTTC. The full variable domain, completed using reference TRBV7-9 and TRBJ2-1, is DTGVSQNPRHKITKRGQNVTFRCDPISEHNRLYWYRQTLGQGPEFLTYFQNEAQLEKSRLLSDRFSAERPKGSFSTLEIQRTEQGDSAMYLCASTTPGLYNEQFFGPGTRLTVL.